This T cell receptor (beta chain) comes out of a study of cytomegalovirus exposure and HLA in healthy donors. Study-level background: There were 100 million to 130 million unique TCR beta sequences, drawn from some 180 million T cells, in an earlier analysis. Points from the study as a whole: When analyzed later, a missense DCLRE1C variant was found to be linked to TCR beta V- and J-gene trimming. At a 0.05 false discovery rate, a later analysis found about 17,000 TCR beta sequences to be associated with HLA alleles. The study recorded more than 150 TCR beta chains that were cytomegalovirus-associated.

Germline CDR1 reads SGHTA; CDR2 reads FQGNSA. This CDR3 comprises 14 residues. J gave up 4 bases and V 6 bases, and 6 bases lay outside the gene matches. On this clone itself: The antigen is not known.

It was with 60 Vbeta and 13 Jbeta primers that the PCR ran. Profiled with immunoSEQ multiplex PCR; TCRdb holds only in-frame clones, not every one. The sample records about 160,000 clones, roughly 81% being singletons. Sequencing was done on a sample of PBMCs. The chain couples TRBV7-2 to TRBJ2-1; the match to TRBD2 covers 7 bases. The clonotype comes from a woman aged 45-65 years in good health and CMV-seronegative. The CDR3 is CASSPGLLYNEQFF. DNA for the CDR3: TGTGCCAGCAGTCCGGGACTATTATACAATGAGCAGTTCTTC.